Presented here are 9 T cell receptor beta chains from one specimen sequenced in a study of blood T cell repertoires in COVID-19. Clones were read by immunoSEQ multiplex PCR, and TCRdb kept only the in-frame ones, dropping some. The sample yields 140,000 or so clones, 80% to 90% seen once. Sample: peripheral blood. All receptors derive from a woman aged 55-70 years with active COVID-19.

The rearrangement uses TRBV27 and TRBJ2-5; the D gene is possibly TRBD2 (5 bases). Trimming stripped 1 base from V and 3 bases from J, with 9 bases between. From germline, CDR1 is MNHEY and CDR2 SMNVEV (reference sequence). This CDR3 region has 14 residues. The CDR3 coding sequence is TGTGCCAGCAGTTTATGGCCCGGGGAAGAGACCCAGTACTTC. It specifies CASSLWPGEETQYF.

The rearrangement uses TRBV27 and TRBJ2-7, with 13 positions matching TRBD2. CDR1 and CDR2 (germline): MNHEY, SMNVEV (reference sequence). The CDR3 spans 21 residues. The V segment lost 4 bases and the J segment 3 bases; nucleotides outside the gene matches: 21. The CDR3 protein is CASSSLLAIGLAGVGYYEQYF. The CDR3 region has the DNA TGTGCCAGCAGTTCCCTCCTGGCCATCGGACTAGCGGGAGTTGGTTACTACGAGCAGTACTTC.

The CDR3 region is CASSRADWQFF. Written as DNA, the CDR3 is TGTGCCAGCAGCCGTGCTGACTGGCAGTTCTTC. The genes are TRBV7-2 and TRBJ2-1, with no clear D. The ends were cut back, 5 bases at V and 12 bases at J, with 11 bases in the middle. Germline values: CDR1 SGHTA, CDR2 FQGNSA. The CDR3 loop spans 11 amino acids.

The chain employs TRBV11-3 and TRBJ2-2, with TRBD2 identical over 9 bases. CDR3 size: 15 residues. Trimming at V came to 5 bases and at J to 5 bases, leaving 6 bases not matched to a gene. The germline V gene has CDR1 SGHNT and CDR2 YENEEA. The CDR3 sequence is CASSPGLARTGELFF. The CDR3 nucleotides are TGTGCCAGCAGCCCGGGACTAGCACGGACCGGGGAGCTGTTTTTT.

This chain links TRBV5-6 with TRBJ2-5, with a tentative D call TRBD2 (6 bases). Trimming took 7 bases from V and 5 from J, leaving 18 bases between them. The CDR3 runs to 14 residues. In germline, CDR1 is SGHDT, CDR2 YYEEEE. The CDR3 region is CASGTGLREETQYF. CDR3 DNA sequence: TGTGCCAGCGGAACGGGACTTCGGGAGGAGACCCAGTACTTC.

This clone turned up a few times. The gene calls are TRBV10-1 and TRBJ2-1; no reliable D call. Germline lookup yields CDR1 WNHNN and CDR2 SYGVQD (reference sequence). Trimming left V 3 bases short and J 7 bases short, with 13 bases between. The CDR3 is 14 residues long. The CDR3 nucleotides read TGCGCCAGCAGTGACTCGGTGATCAGGAATGAGCAGTTCTTC. It specifies CASSDSVIRNEQFF.

The chain joins TRBV7-3 to TRBJ2-7; 12 bases agree with TRBD1. V lost 5 bases, J lost 5 bases, and 4 bases stayed unmatched. Germline CDR1 is SGHTA and CDR2 is FQGTGA. This CDR3 comprises 14 residues. The CDR3 DNA reads as TGTGCCAGCAGCCAAGGGACAGGGGGCAACGAGCAGTACTTC. It is translated as CASSQGTGGNEQYF.

CDR3 DNA sequence: TGTGCCACCCAGGGTATAATCGGGACTAGCGTTACCGGGGAGCTGTTTTTT. Residues: CATQGIIGTSVTGELFF. The rearrangement links TRBV24-1 to TRBJ2-2; 10 bases map to TRBD2. The trim removed 9 bases at V and 5 bases at J, leaving 14 bases unmatched. In germline, CDR1 is KGHDR, CDR2 SFDVKD. This CDR3 comprises 17 residues.

This sequence joins TRBV5-5 and TRBJ1-2, with TRBD1 matching over 11 bases. V lost 4 bases and J lost 2; bases outside the gene matches: 4. Looked up from germline, CDR1 is SGHKS and CDR2 is YYEKEE (reference sequence). The CDR3 has 15 amino acids. CDR3 protein: CASSPGQGANYGYTF. The CDR3 coding sequence is TGTGCCAGCAGCCCAGGACAGGGGGCAAACTATGGCTACACCTTC.